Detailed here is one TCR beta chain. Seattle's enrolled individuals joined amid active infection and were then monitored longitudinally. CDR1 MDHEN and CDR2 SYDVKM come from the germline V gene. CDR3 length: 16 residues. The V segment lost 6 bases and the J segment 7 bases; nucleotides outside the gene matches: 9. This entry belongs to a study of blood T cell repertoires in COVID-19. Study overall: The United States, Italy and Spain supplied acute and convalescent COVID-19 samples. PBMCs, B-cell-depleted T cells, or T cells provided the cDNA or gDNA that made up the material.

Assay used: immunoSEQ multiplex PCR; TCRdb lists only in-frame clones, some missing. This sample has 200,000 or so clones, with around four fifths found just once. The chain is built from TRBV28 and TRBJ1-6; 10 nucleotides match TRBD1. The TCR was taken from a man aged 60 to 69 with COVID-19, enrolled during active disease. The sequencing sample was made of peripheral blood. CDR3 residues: CASSPRQGAGNSPLHF. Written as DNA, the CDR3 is TGTGCCAGCAGCCCTAGACAGGGGGCGGGAAATTCACCCCTCCACTTT.